A selection of T cell receptor beta chains follows, all from one sample in a study of human T cells and chemical hapten exposure. TCRdb called the RACE reads again in MiXCR, with one record for every CDR3 protein. The table lists about 380,000 distinct CDR3 sequences, approximately 4.4% of them singletons. The sequences come from whole blood, collected in connection with sensitization to the hapten diphenylcyclopropenone (DPC). Receptors originate from a woman aged 50 to 60 with alopecia areata. Some clones in this sample may be carry-over from other donors' samples. Each CDR3 is given with its conserved first and last residue. A D gene is named only where the DNA matches it firmly. Only part of the rows carry a size: once, few, many, or a class if the clone is expanded.

CDR3 DNA	CDR3 protein	clone size	J gene	D gene	V gene
TGCGCCAGCAGCCACGTATCTGGGGGACAGGGCGTTCAGCCCCAGCATTTT	CASSHVSGGQGVQPQHF	many	TRBJ1-5	TRBD1	TRBV4-1
TGCAGCGTTGAAGGGAGGGGACAGGGAGGGCCCTACAATGAGCAGTTCTTC	CSVEGRGQGGPYNEQFF	many	TRBJ2-1	TRBD1	TRBV29-1
TGTGCCACCAGTGACCCCGGACAGGCTGGTGAGACAGATACGCAGTATTTT	CATSDPGQAGETDTQYF	many	TRBJ2-3	TRBD1	TRBV24-1
TGTGCCACCAGCAGAGCGAGGTTGGACCAGCCCCAGCATTTT	CATSRARLDQPQHF	many	TRBJ1-5	NA	TRBV15
TGTGCCAGCGGGTCAAGCGGGGGGGCAAATACGCAGTATTTT	CASGSSGGANTQYF	few	TRBJ2-3	TRBD2	TRBV7-2
TGTGCCAGCAGCAAATGGGAGTCTAGGTGTCAGGCAGCCAAAAACATTCAGTACTTC	CASSKWESRCQAAKNIQYF	many	TRBJ2-4	NA	TRBV21-1
TGCAGTGCTAGCCCAGACGGATACTACGAGCAGTACTTC	CSASPDGYYEQYF	few	TRBJ2-7	NA	TRBV20-1
TGCAGTGCTAAGAAACATGACAGGGGGGACACTGAAGCTTTCTTT	CSAKKHDRGDTEAFF	NA	TRBJ1-1	TRBD1	TRBV20-1
TGTGCCAGCAGCCAGGGCCGGGAGTTCACAGATACGCAGTATTTT	CASSQGREFTDTQYF	NA	TRBJ2-3	NA	TRBV7-8
TGTGCCAGCAGTTTTTGGGGACAAGCAGGAAACACCATATATTTT	CASSFWGQAGNTIYF	few	TRBJ1-3	NA	TRBV12-3/TRBV12-4
TGTGCCAGCAGTCCCTCCGGCGGGAGAGGCACCGGGGAGCTGTTTTTT	CASSPSGGRGTGELFF	many	TRBJ2-2	TRBD2	TRBV6-2/TRBV6-3
TGCAGTGCTAATGATGGGTCTAGCAATCAGCCCCAGCATTTT	CSANDGSSNQPQHF	many	TRBJ1-5	NA	TRBV20-1
TGTGCTAGTGGTCCGGGGGGCGACACAGATACGCAGTATTTT	CASGPGGDTDTQYF	few	TRBJ2-3	NA	TRBV12-5
TGTGCCAGCAGTCGACAGTCCCTGAGCTACGAGCAGTACTTC	CASSRQSLSYEQYF	NA	TRBJ2-7	NA	TRBV12-3/TRBV12-4
TGTGCCAGCCTTCGGGGACCGAACACTGAAGCTTTCTTT	CASLRGPNTEAFF	many	TRBJ1-1	NA	TRBV7-8
TGTGCCAGCAGTTCAACAGGGGAACATCATAGAGAGGGAACATCCGGGGAGCTGTTTTTT	CASSSTGEHHREGTSGELFF	few	TRBJ2-2	TRBD1	TRBV6-2/TRBV6-3
TGTGCCAGCAGCTTGGTTAGCGGGAGAGGCGGAAACATTCAGTACTTC	CASSLVSGRGGNIQYF	few	TRBJ2-4	TRBD2	TRBV7-6
TGCAGTGCGCCGACTTCGCAGGGCACTGAAGCTTTCTTT	CSAPTSQGTEAFF	once	TRBJ1-1	NA	TRBV20-1
TGTGCCAGCACGGCTAGCGGGGGGAAATATGAGCAGTTCTTC	CASTASGGKYEQFF	few	TRBJ2-1	TRBD2	TRBV12-3/TRBV12-4
TGCAGCGTTACCCAGGGAAACGAGCAGTACTTC	CSVTQGNEQYF	many	TRBJ2-7	NA	TRBV29-1
TGTGCCTGGAGGGAACAGGGGGCGAAACTCTACGAGCAGTACTTC	CAWREQGAKLYEQYF	NA	TRBJ2-7	TRBD1	TRBV30
TGTGCCAGCAGTTCATCCCAGGGGGCGCTTACGAATAATTCACCCCTCCACTTT	CASSSSQGALTNNSPLHF	NA	TRBJ1-6	TRBD1	TRBV6-5
TGTGCCAGCAGTGAAATAGGCGCGAACAGCAATCAGCCCCAGCATTTT	CASSEIGANSNQPQHF	many	TRBJ1-5	NA	TRBV2
TGTGCCAGCAGCTTAGGCGGGGCCAACGGGGAGGATACGCAGTATTTT	CASSLGGANGEDTQYF	many	TRBJ2-3	NA	TRBV7-2
TGCAGTGCTAGACCCTTGGGGGGGCGGAACACTGAAGCTTTCTTT	CSARPLGGRNTEAFF	NA	TRBJ1-1	NA	TRBV20-1